This T cell receptor beta chain emerged from a study of radiation and T cells in renal cell carcinoma. Specified time point: blood 2 weeks post-SBRT. The treatment is: 15 Gy SBRT to primary tumor, nephrectomy 4 weeks later. The patient's renal cell carcinoma had clear cell pathology. Assay: immunoSEQ multiplex PCR; the TCRdb copy retains only in-frame clones and omits some. The table has around 76,000 clones, about 80% seen once. The V gene end was trimmed by 1 base and the J gene end by 4 bases; junction bases not matched to a gene: 6. The CDR3 loop spans 16 amino acids. In germline, CDR1 is MGHRA, CDR2 YSYEKL.

This clonotype was sampled from a man aged 60 to 69 with renal cell carcinoma. This sample comprised blood, obtained from a patient whose treatment included radiotherapy and nephrectomy. V gene TRBV4-1 combines with J gene TRBJ2-3; the match to TRBD2 covers 9 bases. The DNA of the CDR3 is TGCGCCAGCAGCCAAGTGGCGGGAGGGAGGGCAGATACGCAGTATTTT. It specifies CASSQVAGGRADTQYF.